The rows below give T cell receptor beta chains drawn from one sample of a study of blood T cell repertoires in COVID-19. Generated by immunoSEQ multiplex PCR, the TCRdb table keeps only in-frame clones and is missing some. The sample has 160,000 or so clones; approximately 81% are singletons. Sequenced: PBMCs or T cells enriched from blood (not recorded which). Every receptor here comes from a woman in her thirties or forties with acute COVID-19. Both conserved end residues are part of each CDR3. The D gene is left open where the match is weak. Clone size is shown for a subset of rows, as once, few, many or a class of expanded clone.

abundance	v_gene	d_gene	j_gene	CDR3aa	CDR3nt
.	TRBV4-1	.	TRBJ1-4	CASSGLARADGEKLFF	TGCGCCAGCAGCGGACTAGCGAGGGCCGACGGTGAAAAACTGTTTTTT
.	TRBV7-2	.	TRBJ2-3	CASSLDHGTADTQYF	TGTGCCAGCAGCTTAGACCACGGTACGGCAGATACGCAGTATTTT
few	TRBV2	.	TRBJ2-2	CASSEDRVGELFF	TGTGCCAGCAGTGAAGACAGGGTCGGGGAGCTGTTTTTT
once	TRBV19	TRBD2	TRBJ2-2	CASSILAAGGPGELFF	TGTGCCAGTAGCATCCTCGCCGCGGGAGGGCCCGGGGAGCTGTTTTTT
many	TRBV11-2	.	TRBJ1-1	CASSYTAEAFF	TGTGCCAGCAGCTATACAGCCGAAGCTTTCTTT
.	TRBV5-1	TRBD1	TRBJ1-1	CASSRTGMNTEAFF	TGCGCCAGCAGCAGGACAGGGATGAACACTGAAGCTTTCTTT
.	TRBV7-3	.	TRBJ1-1	CASSLRGDTEAFF	TGTGCCAGCAGCTTAAGGGGGGACACTGAAGCTTTCTTT
few	TRBV13	TRBD1	TRBJ2-7	CASSSRQGNSYEQYF	TGTGCCAGCAGCTCCCGACAGGGAAACTCCTACGAGCAGTACTTC
.	TRBV5-1	TRBD2	TRBJ2-1	CASSPVAGGNEQFF	TGCGCCAGCAGCCCAGTGGCGGGGGGAAATGAGCAGTTCTTC
few	TRBV6-1	TRBD1	TRBJ2-1	CASSEAPGGFGEQFF	TGTGCCAGCAGTGAAGCCCCAGGGGGCTTCGGTGAGCAGTTCTTC
.	TRBV15	.	TRBJ1-5	CATSRRTGNQPQHF	TGTGCCACCAGCAGACGTACAGGGAATCAGCCCCAGCATTTT
once	TRBV19	.	TRBJ2-1	CASSVTGTLSYNEQFF	TGTGCCAGTAGTGTTACCGGGACTCTATCCTACAATGAGCAGTTCTTC
few	TRBV6-1	.	TRBJ2-3	CASSEAGSGTDTQYF	TGTGCCAGCAGTGAAGCGGGGTCGGGAACAGATACGCAGTATTTT
.	TRBV7-8	TRBD2	TRBJ2-3	CASSLFRVASGRQADTQYF	TGTGCCAGCAGCTTATTCCGCGTGGCTAGCGGGAGACAGGCAGATACGCAGTATTTT
.	TRBV5-4	TRBD2	TRBJ2-7	CASSLWTSGFQEQYF	TGTGCCAGCAGCCTCTGGACTAGCGGGTTTCAAGAGCAGTACTTC
.	TRBV29-1	.	TRBJ1-3	CSVASSGNTIYF	TGCAGCGTTGCGTCGAGTGGAAACACCATATATTTT
.	TRBV19	.	TRBJ2-3	CASSIRTGTTDTQYF	TGTGCCAGTAGTATAAGAACAGGCACCACAGATACGCAGTATTTT
.	TRBV29-1	TRBD1	TRBJ1-1	CSVGTGGNTEAFF	TGCAGCGTTGGTACAGGGGGAAACACTGAAGCTTTCTTT
.	TRBV11-3	TRBD2	TRBJ2-5	CASSPEGLAQETQYF	TGTGCCAGCAGCCCCGAGGGACTAGCCCAAGAGACCCAGTACTTC
few	TRBV7-2	TRBD1	TRBJ1-4	CASSSSPRDRVFF	TGTGCCAGCAGCTCCAGCCCCCGGGACAGGGTATTTTTT
.	TRBV19	.	TRBJ1-1	CASSIGAGRTEAFF	TGTGCCAGTAGTATAGGCGCAGGGCGGACTGAAGCTTTCTTT
few	TRBV3-1/TRBV3-2	TRBD2	TRBJ2-2	CASSQGSGIGAGELFF	TGTGCCAGCAGCCAAGGAAGCGGGATTGGGGCCGGGGAGCTGTTTTTT
.	TRBV27	.	TRBJ1-2	CASSLSMGGWGGYTF	TGTGCCAGCAGTTTATCGATGGGGGGATGGGGTGGCTACACCTTC
.	TRBV5-1	.	TRBJ1-2	CASRPTGHGYTF	TGCGCCAGCAGACCTACAGGGCATGGCTACACCTTC
.	TRBV10-3	TRBD1	TRBJ1-1	CAINDYGTAAEAFF	TGTGCCATCAATGACTACGGGACAGCGGCAGAAGCTTTCTTT
.	TRBV27	.	TRBJ2-7	CASSLASEFYEQYF	TGTGCCAGCAGTTTGGCTAGCGAGTTCTACGAGCAGTACTTC
.	TRBV6-5	TRBD2	TRBJ2-1	CASTRTSVEQFF	TGTGCCAGCACCAGGACTAGCGTGGAGCAGTTCTTC
.	TRBV3-1/TRBV3-2	TRBD2	TRBJ2-2	CASSPGTSVTGELFF	TGTGCCAGCAGTCCCGGGACTAGCGTCACCGGGGAGCTGTTTTTT
.	TRBV7-2	.	TRBJ1-1	CASSLGQMNTEAFF	TGTGCCAGCAGCTTAGGACAGATGAACACTGAAGCTTTCTTT
.	TRBV29-1	.	TRBJ1-5	CSVAENSNQPQHF	TGCAGCGTTGCGGAGAATAGCAATCAGCCCCAGCATTTT
.	TRBV6-5	TRBD2	TRBJ2-1	CASSQTSGLYNEQFF	TGTGCCAGCAGTCAGACTAGCGGACTCTACAATGAGCAGTTCTTC
.	TRBV5-6	.	TRBJ2-3	CASSLGRGDTQYF	TGTGCCAGCAGCTTGGGAAGGGGAGATACGCAGTATTTT
.	TRBV6-5	.	TRBJ1-2	CASSYSKLAGGYTF	TGTGCCAGCAGTTACTCGAAGTTGGCGGGAGGCTACACCTTC
.	TRBV25-1	.	TRBJ2-5	CASSDHTRFETQYF	TGTGCCAGCAGTGACCACACTAGGTTTGAGACCCAGTACTTC
few	TRBV7-6	.	TRBJ1-5	CASSPMSGLLSNQPQHF	TGTGCCAGCAGCCCGATGTCAGGGCTCCTAAGCAATCAGCCCCAGCATTTT
.	TRBV18	.	TRBJ1-1	CASSPLRQALNTEAFF	TGTGCCAGCTCACCCCTCAGACAAGCCTTGAACACTGAAGCTTTCTTT
.	TRBV5-1	TRBD2	TRBJ2-1	CASRNPAGDEQFF	TGCGCCAGCAGAAATCCGGCGGGAGATGAGCAGTTCTTC
.	TRBV30	TRBD2	TRBJ2-1	CAWSTTREGEQFF	TGTGCCTGGAGTACAACTAGGGAGGGTGAGCAGTTCTTC
.	TRBV7-9	TRBD1	TRBJ2-5	CASSLWTGAAEETQYF	TGTGCCAGCAGCCTCTGGACAGGGGCCGCCGAAGAGACCCAGTACTTC
.	TRBV7-9	TRBD1	TRBJ1-2	CASSSSPGQGRHGYTF	TGTGCCAGCAGCTCATCTCCGGGACAGGGGCGACATGGCTACACCTTC
.	TRBV18	.	TRBJ2-3	CASSPGSTDTQYF	TGTGCCAGCTCACCAGGCAGCACAGATACGCAGTATTTT